This TCR beta chain was retrieved from a study of blood T cell repertoires in COVID-19. Overall study context: Donors in the United States, Italy and Spain gave samples during acute or convalescent COVID-19. T cells, B-cell-depleted T cells, or PBMCs supplied cDNA or gDNA.

Authors' processing steps: Amplification of reference gene primers was used by the study to estimate nucleated cell counts. The repertoire was sequenced with immunoSEQ multiplex PCR; TCRdb's copy has only in-frame clones and lacks some. That table is the source of V, J and clone size, and D and trimming were worked out from the DNA. The repertoire holds more than 90,000 clones, with around 90% as singletons. V lost 5 bases, J lost 6 bases, and 10 bases stayed unmatched. Germline V gives CDR1 SGHNT, CDR2 YENEEA. The CDR3 length is 17 residues. The source is a man between 50 and 59 years old with acute or convalescent COVID-19. The source material was peripheral blood. The gene calls are TRBV11-3 and TRBJ2-3; 14 bases are a match to TRBD2. The DNA for the CDR3 is TGTGCCAGCAGCCCCGGACTAGCGGGGGGCCTGGGGGATACGCAGTATTTT. It encodes CASSPGLAGGLGDTQYF.